A single sample gave rise to the 13 T cell receptor beta chains below, sequenced in a study of cytomegalovirus exposure and HLA in healthy donors (dated by TCRdb to the late 2010s). The library was made by the immunoSEQ multiplex PCR assay. For the multiplex PCR, a mixture combining 60 forward primers for TCR Vbeta segments and 13 reverse primers for TCR Jbeta segments was used. TCRdb provides this immuneACCESS table in a form limited to in-frame rearrangements. Some clones are lacking; in checked studies, under half of them reflect an unresolved V gene, and why the rest are absent is not known. Recorded for this sample are about 140,000 clones; around 80% of them occurred a single time. The ten largest clones add up to just over 5% of the sample. Sequencing was done on a sample of PBMCs. Source of these receptors: a male donor in good health and CMV-seronegative.

The rearrangement links TRBV7-9 to TRBJ2-5; D perhaps matches TRBD1 (7 bases). With the DNA end fitting TRBJ2-7 better, the J assignment may be wrong. CDR1 is SEHNR and CDR2 is FQNEAQ in the germline V gene (reference sequence). CDR3 size: 15 residues. The CDR3 DNA reads TGTGCCAGCAGCTTAGCACCAGGGGGAGGCTACGAGCAGTACTTC. Its protein product is CASSLAPGGGYEQYF.

This clone has just one count. J is TRBJ2-3 and V is TRBV2; the match to TRBD2 covers 9 bases. Losses at the gene ends were 3 bases for V and 0 bases for J; bases not matched to a gene: 7. The CDR3 is 17 residues long. Germline V gives CDR1 SNHLY, CDR2 FYNNEI. CDR3 loop: CASSDIAGVASTDTQYF. The CDR3 region has the DNA TGTGCCAGCAGTGATATAGCGGGGGTCGCTAGCACAGATACGCAGTATTTT. Together with reference TRBV2 and TRBJ2-3, the CDR3 gives the full variable domain: EPEVTQTPSHQVTQMGQEVILRCVPISNHLYFYWYRQILGQKVEFLVSFYNNEISEKSEIFDDQFSVERPDGSNFTLKIRSTKLEDSAMYFCASSDIAGVASTDTQYFGPGTRLTVL.

The chain recombines TRBV10-3 with TRBJ2-5; 7 bases align to TRBD2. The J call may not be correct, given that the DNA end is closer to TRBJ2-7. CDR3 length equals 14 residues. Germline CDR1 and CDR2: ENHRY and SYGVKD. As DNA, the CDR3 is TGTGCCATCAGTCTCTCGGGGGGCTCCTACGAGCAGTACTTC. This gives the protein CAISLSGGSYEQYF.

The chain combines TRBV9 with TRBJ1-1; D is perhaps TRBD1 (5 bases). Germline CDR1 reads SGDLS; CDR2 reads YYNGEE. Trimming cost V 6 bases and J 10 bases, with 19 bases left between them. This CDR3 has 13 residues. This CDR3 is CASTSLGEGRAFF. The CDR3 DNA follows: TGTGCCAGCACCTCCTTGGGGGAGGGGAGAGCTTTCTTT. Full variable domain (remainder filled in from reference TRBV9 and TRBJ1-1): DSGVTQTPKHLITATGQRVTLRCSPRSGDLSVYWYQQSLDQGLQFLIQYYNGEERAKGNILERFSAQQFPDLHSELNLSSLELGDSALYFCASTSLGEGRAFFGQGTRLTVV.

The V and J genes are TRBV9 and TRBJ2-2; 9 nucleotides agree with TRBD2. Unmatched junction bases numbered 6, after V lost 4 bases and J lost 8 bases. The CDR3 consists of 14 residues. Germline assignment: CDR1 SGDLS and CDR2 YYNGEE. The CDR3 DNA is TGTGCCAGCAGCTTCGGGACTAGCCCGGGGGAGCTGTTTTTT. Translation gives CASSFGTSPGELFF.

This clone was seen just once. The chain is built from TRBV11-3 and TRBJ2-1, with a possible D match to TRBD1 (6 bases). Trimming cost V 1 base and J 8 bases, with 9 bases left between them. CDR3 length: 13 residues. CDR1 is SGHNT and CDR2 is YENEEA in the germline V gene. The CDR3 region is CASSLVGGDEQFF. CDR3 in DNA: TGTGCCAGCAGCTTAGTAGGGGGAGATGAGCAGTTCTTC.

The J gene is TRBJ2-3, the V gene TRBV5-4; 7 bases are shared with TRBD1. This CDR3 has 14 amino acids. The ends lost 4 bases at V and 5 bases at J; junction bases unmatched: 7. Germline assignment: CDR1 SGHNT and CDR2 YYREEE (reference sequence). DNA of the CDR3: TGTGCCAGCAGCGTGACAGGGTCAAGAGATACGCAGTATTTT. Its translation: CASSVTGSRDTQYF.

This clone was counted between two and nine times. This sequence joins TRBV2 and TRBJ1-1, with TRBD1 matching 7 bases. Trimming at V came to 6 bases and at J to 7 bases, leaving 5 bases not matched to a gene. Germline CDR1 reads SNHLY; CDR2 reads FYNNEI. This CDR3 is 12 amino acids long. Here the CDR3 reads CASREDRLEAFF. In DNA form, the CDR3 reads TGTGCCAGCAGGGAGGACAGGCTTGAAGCTTTCTTT.

The rearrangement joins TRBV14 to TRBJ1-4; D unclear. Germline V gene sequence: CDR1 SGHDN, CDR2 FVKESK. CDR3 length: 15 amino acids. The ends were cut back, 1 base at V and 11 bases at J, with 17 bases in the middle. The CDR3 DNA reads as TGTGCCAGCAGCCAAGGGCGAATGAGGCGGCAGAAACTGTTTTTT. Amino acid sequence: CASSQGRMRRQKLFF.

V gene TRBV11-2 combines with J gene TRBJ1-6, with 10 positions matching TRBD1. Germline V gives CDR1 SGHAT, CDR2 FQNNGV. The CDR3 contains 17 residues. After removal of 5 bases from V and 7 bases from J, the junction contained 11 bases not matched to a gene. CDR3 protein: CASSPARDRGLNSPLHF. DNA of the CDR3: TGTGCCAGCAGCCCCGCCCGTGACAGGGGGCTGAATTCACCCCTCCACTTT.

This chain links TRBV7-8 with TRBJ2-7, with 8 nucleotides matching TRBD1. This CDR3 region has 14 residues. The V segment lost 5 bases and the J segment 2 bases; nucleotides outside the gene matches: 5. Germline values: CDR1 SGHVS, CDR2 FQNEAQ. CDR3 protein: CASSPTGATYEQYF. CDR3 coding DNA: TGTGCCAGCAGCCCGACAGGGGCTACCTACGAGCAGTACTTC.

The chain has TRBV5-1 and TRBJ1-3; D unclear. V lost 1 base, J lost 2 bases, and 10 bases lay in between. The V gene's germline CDR1 is SGHRS and CDR2 YFSETQ. There are 15 residues in the CDR3. The DNA for the CDR3 is TGCGCCAGCAGCTTGTCCTCAGAAGCTGGAAACACCATATATTTT. Residues: CASSLSSEAGNTIYF.

V and J are TRBV19 and TRBJ1-5, with TRBD1 identical over 9 bases. V shed 8 bases, J shed 1 base, and the junction held 3 bases outside the gene matches. CDR3 length: 14 residues. Germline CDR1 is LNHDA and CDR2 is SQIVND (reference sequence). This CDR3 is CASVQGASNQPQHF. CDR3 DNA: TGTGCCAGTGTACAGGGGGCGAGCAATCAGCCCCAGCATTTT.